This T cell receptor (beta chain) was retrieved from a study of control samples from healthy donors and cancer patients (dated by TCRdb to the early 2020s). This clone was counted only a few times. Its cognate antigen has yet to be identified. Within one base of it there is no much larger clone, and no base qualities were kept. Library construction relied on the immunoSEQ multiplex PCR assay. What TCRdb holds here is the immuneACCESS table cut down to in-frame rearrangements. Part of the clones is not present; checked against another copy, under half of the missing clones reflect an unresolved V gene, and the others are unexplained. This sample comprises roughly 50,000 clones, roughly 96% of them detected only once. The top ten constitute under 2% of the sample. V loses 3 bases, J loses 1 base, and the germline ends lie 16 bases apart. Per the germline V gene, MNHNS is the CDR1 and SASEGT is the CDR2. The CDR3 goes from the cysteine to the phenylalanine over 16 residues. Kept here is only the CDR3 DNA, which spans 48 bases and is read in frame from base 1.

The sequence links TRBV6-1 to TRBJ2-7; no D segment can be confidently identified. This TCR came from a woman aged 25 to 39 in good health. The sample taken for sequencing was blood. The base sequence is TGTGCCAGCAGTGAGCAGTTTATCGGTACTTCCTACGAGCAGTACTTC. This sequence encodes CASSEQFIGTSYEQYF.